The clone carrying this TCR beta chain was counted at least ten times. What it binds is unknown. The V and J ends lost 0 bases and 1 base respectively, with 9 bases between them. Germline loops: CDR1 LNHNV, CDR2 YYDKDF (reference sequence). The CDR3 loop spans 15 amino acids. The data are from a study of T cell repertoires in cytomegalovirus infection. Notes on the study in general: Totalled public TCR beta family frequency picked out people who carried CMV plus the relevant HLA. The ex vivo response was dominated by HLA-C-restricted CMV-specific TCR beta clonotypes.

Each CDR3 protein is one row after TCRdb ran MiXCR on the reads. The profile shows approximately 500,000 distinct CDR3 sequences, more than 15% of them singletons. Sequencing input: CD8+ T cells from PBMCs. V usage is TRBV15 and J usage is TRBJ1-1; D gene unclear. The origin of this receptor is a human donor in good health (CMV status not recorded). Some clones in this sample may be carry-over from other donors' samples. The CDR3 region has the DNA TGTGCCACCAGCAGAGATAACCCGGGGAACACTGAAGCTTTCTTT. Its translation is CATSRDNPGNTEAFF.